This TCR beta chain stems from a study of shared clonotypes between healthy human individuals. Whole-study findings and limits: Tissues were not sampled, only blood, and their repertoires likely differ.

Germline values: CDR1 MNHEY, CDR2 SMNVEV (reference sequence). Trimming cost V 4 bases and J 5 bases, with 9 bases left between them. The CDR3 is 13 amino acids. Assay: immunoSEQ multiplex PCR; the TCRdb copy retains only in-frame clones and omits some. The table lists about 2.1 million clones, 85% to 95% of them singletons. As for this clone: Its antigen is still unknown.

Terminally differentiated effector memory CD45RA+ cells were excluded by CCR7 positive selection of CD45RO-negative cells. Healthy adults negative for HIV, lacking recent acute infections or vaccinations, served as donors. The chain recombines TRBV27 with TRBJ2-1; the D gene is possibly TRBD1 (5 bases). The sample was naive CD8+ T cells from PBMCs. The clonotype originates from a man aged 18 to 29 in good health. Some clones in this sample may be carry-over from other donors' samples. In DNA form, the CDR3 reads TGTGCCAGCAGTTCCCTGGACAACAATGAGCAGTTCTTC. Translation: CASSSLDNNEQFF.